The rows below give T cell receptor beta chains drawn from one sample of a study of regulatory T cells in long-lasting Graves disease. TCRdb re-derived calls from the multiplex PCR reads in MiXCR, one entry per CDR3 protein. The sample lists approximately 690,000 distinct CDR3 sequences; around 30% were seen once. The sample here was peripheral blood mononuclear cells (PBMCs), taken when the disease was refractory, from a patient treated with antithyroid drugs. The receptors stem from a female donor with Graves disease. CDR3s include the opening cysteine and the closing phenylalanine or tryptophan. D genes are given only for firm matches. Only some rows state a clone size, as once, few, many or a class for expanded clones.

d_call | j_call | clone_size | v_call | cdr3_nt | cdr3_aa
TRBD2 | TRBJ2-6 | - | TRBV6-1 | TGTGCCATCCTTCGGGGGGCTGGGGCCAACGTCCTGACTTTC | CAILRGAGANVLTF
- | TRBJ1-2 | many | TRBV28 | TGTGCCAGCAGTTTAACGCCGCAGTTCTTTACTAACTATGGCTACACCTTC | CASSLTPQFFTNYGYTF
- | TRBJ1-1 | few | TRBV12-3/TRBV12-4 | TGTGCCAGCAGTTTAGATGTGGCAGGGGTTGGGAAAATGAACACTGAAGCTTTCTTT | CASSLDVAGVGKMNTEAFF
- | TRBJ1-1 | - | TRBV27 | TGTGCCAGCAGTTTTGTGGGGAACACTGAAGCTTTCTTT | CASSFVGNTEAFF
- | TRBJ1-1 | many | TRBV6-9 | TGTGCCAGCAGTTCCCAGGGGATTCGGGACACTGAAGCTTTCTTT | CASSSQGIRDTEAFF
- | TRBJ2-7 | - | TRBV20-1 | TGCAGTGCTAGACAGGCAGGGACCTACGAGCAGTACTTC | CSARQAGTYEQYF
- | TRBJ1-5 | few | TRBV7-9 | TGTGCCAGCAGCTTTTTAAGCGGACCCCAGCATTTT | CASSFLSGPQHF
TRBD1 | TRBJ1-5 | few | TRBV7-9 | TGTGCCAGCAGCTACGGGACAGGGGGGTCGCCCCAGCATTTT | CASSYGTGGSPQHF
TRBD1 | TRBJ1-1 | - | TRBV28 | TGTGCCAGCAGTCCCCACGGACAGGTAGCTTTCTTT | CASSPHGQVAFF
- | TRBJ1-5 | - | TRBV12-3/TRBV12-4 | TGTGCCAGCAGTTTTAGGGGGGCGCGCAATCAGCCCCAGCATTTT | CASSFRGARNQPQHF
TRBD1 | TRBJ2-5 | few | TRBV19 | TGTGCCAGTACCCCAGAAGGACAGGGTGAGACCCAGTACTTC | CASTPEGQGETQYF
- | TRBJ1-1 | few | TRBV27 | TGTGCCAGCAGTCACCCGCGACGGGCGAAAGGACTGAACACTGAAGCTTTCTTT | CASSHPRRAKGLNTEAFF
- | TRBJ1-2 | once | TRBV5-5 | TGTGCCAGCAGCAACGGGACCTATGGCTACACCTTC | CASSNGTYGYTF
TRBD2 | TRBJ2-3 | few | TRBV11-2 | TGTGCCAGCAGCTTAGTTGGCGGGAGTCTCGGCACAGATACGCAGTATTTT | CASSLVGGSLGTDTQYF
- | TRBJ1-1 | many | TRBV27 | TGTGCCAGCAGAGGTTTGGCGAGGGGCGGTGCGAACACTGAAGCTTTCTTT | CASRGLARGGANTEAFF
- | TRBJ1-2 | - | TRBV4-1 | TGCGCCAGCAGCCAAGTTTGGCCAGAAGCTAACTATGGCTACACCTTC | CASSQVWPEANYGYTF
TRBD1 | TRBJ1-6 | many | TRBV11-2 | TGTGCCAGCAGCTTAGTCCAGGGGGTATCACCCCTCCACTTT | CASSLVQGVSPLHF
- | TRBJ1-2 | - | TRBV30 | TGTGCCTGGATACAGGCGCGGGGCTACACCTTC | CAWIQARGYTF
- | TRBJ2-2 | - | TRBV2 | TGTGCCAGCAGCTTGGACTACACCAGGGAGCTGTTTTTT | CASSLDYTRELFF
- | TRBJ1-1 | few | TRBV6-5 | TGTGCCAGCAGTTACTCGAATTCAGGGAACACTGAAGCTTTCTTT | CASSYSNSGNTEAFF
- | TRBJ2-3 | - | TRBV11-1 | TGTGCCAGCAGCCCCCCCGACAAAAGGGCAGATACGCAGTATTTT | CASSPPDKRADTQYF
TRBD2 | TRBJ2-2 | - | TRBV7-9 | TGTGCCAGCAGCTTAGGGCCTAGCGGGAGTCCGGAGCTGTTTTTT | CASSLGPSGSPELFF
TRBD1 | TRBJ1-2 | - | TRBV5-5 | TGTGCCAGCAGCTTGGAGATAGCTAGGGGGCGGCCGACACGAAGCTATGGCTACACCTTC | CASSLEIARGRPTRSYGYTF
- | TRBJ1-4 | - | TRBV13 | TGTGCCAGCAGCTTAAGGGACATGGCTAATGAAAAACTGTTTTTT | CASSLRDMANEKLFF
- | TRBJ1-4 | - | TRBV6-1 | TGTGCCAGCAGAGTGGGCGGGGGCGCAAATGAAAAACTGTTTTTT | CASRVGGGANEKLFF
TRBD1 | TRBJ1-6 | - | TRBV6-1 | TGTGCCAGCGTCGACAGGGGCTCCTATAATTCACCCCTCCACTTT | CASVDRGSYNSPLHF
TRBD1 | TRBJ1-6 | few | TRBV7-3 | TGTGCCAGCAGCAGCGGGACAGGCACTTCACCCCTCCACTTT | CASSSGTGTSPLHF
- | TRBJ1-5 | - | TRBV7-6 | TGTGCCAGCAGCTTGGAACAGGGTTTCGGCAATCAGCCCCAGCATTTT | CASSLEQGFGNQPQHF
TRBD2 | TRBJ2-7 | many | TRBV11-2 | TGTGCCAGCAGCTTAGGCGGGAGGACCACCTACGAGCAGTACTTC | CASSLGGRTTYEQYF
- | TRBJ1-1 | - | TRBV29-1 | TGCAGCGTGGCAGGGGCGCCGAACACTGAAGCTTTCTTT | CSVAGAPNTEAFF
- | TRBJ1-2 | few | TRBV20-1 | TGCAGTGCTAGTCTAGGACCCAACTATGGCTACACCTTC | CSASLGPNYGYTF
- | TRBJ1-2 | many | TRBV5-1 | TGCGCCAGCAGCTTGGGCCCGGGGGTCTATGGCTACACCTTC | CASSLGPGVYGYTF
TRBD2 | TRBJ2-5 | - | TRBV20-1 | TGCAGTGCTAGGAGCACTAGCGGAGAAGACACCGGACCTCAAGAGACCCAGTACTTC | CSARSTSGEDTGPQETQYF
- | TRBJ2-3 | - | TRBV19 | TGTGCCAGTACGAATTTCGTAGGGGCAGATACGCAGTATTTT | CASTNFVGADTQYF
- | TRBJ1-2 | - | TRBV7-2 | TGTGCCAGCAGCTTAGGACGCATAGCTAACTATGGCTACACCTTC | CASSLGRIANYGYTF
- | TRBJ1-5 | - | TRBV19 | TGTGCCAGTAGTATGTTCCGTAGCAATCAGCCCCAGCATTTT | CASSMFRSNQPQHF
- | TRBJ1-4 | - | TRBV7-9 | TGTGCCAGCAGCCCGGTATTCGCCAATGAAAAACTGTTTTTT | CASSPVFANEKLFF
TRBD2 | TRBJ2-7 | - | TRBV10-2 | TGCGCCAGCAGTGACCCGGGACTAGCGGGTCATTCCTACGAGCAGTACTTC | CASSDPGLAGHSYEQYF
- | TRBJ2-7 | few | TRBV6-1 | TGTGCCAGCAGTCCCGTCGGGACTCCGTCCGGTGGCGAGCAGTACTTC | CASSPVGTPSGGEQYF
TRBD2 | TRBJ2-1 | few | TRBV28 | TGTGCCAGCAGTTTACTCGGGACTAGCGGGGGGTACAATGAGCAGTTCTTC | CASSLLGTSGGYNEQFF
- | TRBJ2-2 | - | TRBV6-1 | TGTGCCAGCAGTCTTGGACGGGGCGGGACCGGGGAGCTGTTTTTT | CASSLGRGGTGELFF
- | TRBJ1-1 | once | TRBV29-1 | TGCAGCGTTTCGGGCTGGGGGGCGCAAGCTTTCTTT | CSVSGWGAQAFF
- | TRBJ2-7 | few | TRBV25-1 | TGTGCCAGCAGTGAATTCTGGGGATCCTACGAGCAGTACTTC | CASSEFWGSYEQYF
- | TRBJ1-4 | - | TRBV13 | TGTGCCAGCAGCTTAGCAGGGAATAGGGAAAAACTGTTTTTT | CASSLAGNREKLFF
- | TRBJ1-4 | few | TRBV19 | TGTGCCAGTAGTATTGGGCCAGAGCGTCGTGAAAAACTGTTTTTT | CASSIGPERREKLFF
- | TRBJ1-2 | - | TRBV19 | TGTGCCAGTAGTACGGACAGTAACTATGGCTACACCTTC | CASSTDSNYGYTF
- | TRBJ1-4 | - | TRBV6-9 | TGTGCCAGCAGTTACCGGGCAGGGGCTAATGAAAAACTGTTTTTT | CASSYRAGANEKLFF
- | TRBJ1-1 | many | TRBV3-1 | TGTGCCAGCAGCCAAGGACCTCAGGGGACTGAAGCTTTCTTT | CASSQGPQGTEAFF
TRBD1 | TRBJ1-5 | - | TRBV7-9 | TGTGCCAGCAGCATTGGCTGGGACAGCCCCCAGCATTTT | CASSIGWDSPQHF
TRBD1 | TRBJ1-2 | - | TRBV4-1 | TGCGCCAGCAGCCAAATACAGGGGGCTGGTGGCTACACCTTC | CASSQIQGAGGYTF
- | TRBJ1-1 | few | TRBV3-1 | TGTGCCAGCAGCCAAGAAGGCGAAGCTTTCTTT | CASSQEGEAFF